This TCR beta chain was documented in a study of radiation and T cells in renal cell carcinoma. Germline CDR1 and CDR2: SGDLS and YYNGEE. Between the trimmed V and J ends, which lost 0 bases and 2 bases, there was a span of 18 bases. This CDR3 has 18 residues. The sample's time point: blood 4 weeks post-SBRT, at nephrectomy. Treatment given: 15 Gy SBRT to primary tumor, nephrectomy 4 weeks later. Libraries were prepared by immunoSEQ multiplex PCR; TCRdb keeps only in-frame clonotypes and omits some of them. Of just over 95,000 clones in the sample, 75% to 85% were seen once. This clonotype was obtained from a man in his 60s with renal cell carcinoma. The chain employs TRBV9 and TRBJ2-4; weak D call: TRBD2 (6 bases). The sample in question was blood, obtained from a patient whose treatment included radiotherapy and nephrectomy. CDR3 sequence: CASSVVDPLRGTKNIQYF. CDR3 nucleotide sequence: TGTGCCAGCAGCGTAGTAGACCCGTTGCGGGGAACCAAAAACATTCAGTACTTC.